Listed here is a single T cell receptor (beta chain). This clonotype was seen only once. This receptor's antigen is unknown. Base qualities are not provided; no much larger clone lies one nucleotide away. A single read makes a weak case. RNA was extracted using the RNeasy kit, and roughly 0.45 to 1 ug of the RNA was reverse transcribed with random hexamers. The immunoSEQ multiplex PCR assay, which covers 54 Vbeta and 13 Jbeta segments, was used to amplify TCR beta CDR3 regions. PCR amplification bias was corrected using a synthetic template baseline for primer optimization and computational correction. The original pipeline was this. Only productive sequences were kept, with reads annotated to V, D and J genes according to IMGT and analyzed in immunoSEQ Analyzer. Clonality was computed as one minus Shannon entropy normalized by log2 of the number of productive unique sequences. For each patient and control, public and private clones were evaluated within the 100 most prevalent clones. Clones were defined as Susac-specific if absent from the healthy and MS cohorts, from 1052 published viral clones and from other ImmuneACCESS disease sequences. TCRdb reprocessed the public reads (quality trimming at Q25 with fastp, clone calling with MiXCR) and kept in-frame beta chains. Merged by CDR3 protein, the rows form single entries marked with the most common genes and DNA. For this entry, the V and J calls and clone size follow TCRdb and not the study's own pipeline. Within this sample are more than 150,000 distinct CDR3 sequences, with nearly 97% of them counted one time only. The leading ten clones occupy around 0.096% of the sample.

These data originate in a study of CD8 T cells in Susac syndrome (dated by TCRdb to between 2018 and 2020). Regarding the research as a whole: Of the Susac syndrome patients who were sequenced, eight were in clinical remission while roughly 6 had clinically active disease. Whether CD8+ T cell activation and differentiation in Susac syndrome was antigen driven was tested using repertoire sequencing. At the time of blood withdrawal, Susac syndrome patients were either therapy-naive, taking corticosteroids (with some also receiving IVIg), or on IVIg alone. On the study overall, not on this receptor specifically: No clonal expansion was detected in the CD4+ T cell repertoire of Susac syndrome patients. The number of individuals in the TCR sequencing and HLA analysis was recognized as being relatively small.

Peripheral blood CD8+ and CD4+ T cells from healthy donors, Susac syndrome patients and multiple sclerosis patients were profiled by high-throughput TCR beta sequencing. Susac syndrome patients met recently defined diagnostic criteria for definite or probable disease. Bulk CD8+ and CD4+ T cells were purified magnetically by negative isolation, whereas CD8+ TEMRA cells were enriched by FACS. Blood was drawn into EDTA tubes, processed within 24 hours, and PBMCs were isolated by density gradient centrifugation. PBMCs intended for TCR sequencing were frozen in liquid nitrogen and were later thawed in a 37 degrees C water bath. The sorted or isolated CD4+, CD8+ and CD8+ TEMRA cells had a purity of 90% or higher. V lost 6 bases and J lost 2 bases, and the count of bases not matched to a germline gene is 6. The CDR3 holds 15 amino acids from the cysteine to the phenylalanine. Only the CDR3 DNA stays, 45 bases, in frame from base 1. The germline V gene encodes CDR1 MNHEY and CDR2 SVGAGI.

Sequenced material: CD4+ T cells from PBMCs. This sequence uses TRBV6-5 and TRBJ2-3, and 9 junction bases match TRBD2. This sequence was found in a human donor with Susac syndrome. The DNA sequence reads TGTGCCAGCAGCCGACTAGCGGTGATCACAGATACGCAGTATTTT. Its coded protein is CASSRLAVITDTQYF.